This entry lists 27 T cell receptor beta chains sequenced from one sample in a study of blood T cell repertoires in COVID-19. TCRdb keeps only in-frame clones here, not all; method: immunoSEQ multiplex PCR. This table holds about 260,000 clones, 84% found once. The material sequenced was peripheral blood. The receptor set was obtained from a man between 60 and 75 years old with acute or convalescent COVID-19.

The J gene is TRBJ2-2, the V gene TRBV6-2 or TRBV6-3; a weak D match, TRBD1 (5 bases). This CDR3 is 14 amino acids long. CDR1 and CDR2 from the germline V gene are MNHEY and SVGEGT. Trimming took 6 bases from V and 0 from J, leaving 8 bases between them. The CDR3 protein is CASSLDTNTGELFF. Written as DNA, the CDR3 is TGTGCCAGCAGCCTGGACACGAACACCGGGGAGCTGTTTTTT.

The chain has TRBV18 and TRBJ1-4; TRBD1 agrees at 11 bases. This CDR3 has 18 residues. CDR1 and CDR2 (germline): KGHSH, LQKENI. Losses at the gene ends were 3 bases for V and 8 bases for J; bases not matched to a gene: 14. The CDR3 nucleotides are TGTGCCAGCTCACCGGGGACAGGGGGAATTGGACGCGGCGAAAAACTGTTTTTT. Amino acid sequence: CASSPGTGGIGRGEKLFF.

The V call is TRBV5-6, the J call TRBJ2-1; 9 bases are shared with TRBD1. Looked up from germline, CDR1 is SGHDT and CDR2 is YYEEEE. V shed 4 bases, J shed 10 bases, and the junction held 15 bases outside the gene matches. The CDR3 has 16 amino acids. CDR3 loop: CASSPVGTGLSGEQFF. The CDR3 region has the DNA TGTGCCAGCAGCCCCGTGGGGACAGGGCTCTCCGGGGAGCAGTTCTTC.

V and J are TRBV27 and TRBJ2-1; TRBD1 agrees at 12 bases. From germline, CDR1 is MNHEY and CDR2 SMNVEV (reference sequence). The CDR3 spans 15 residues. V lost 6 bases, J lost 10 bases, and 10 bases stayed unmatched. CDR3 residues: CASSSQGQGAGEQFF. The DNA for the CDR3 is TGTGCCAGCAGCTCCCAGGGACAGGGGGCCGGAGAGCAGTTCTTC.

This clone was counted only a few times. The rearrangement uses TRBV6-5 and TRBJ1-1; D not certain. CDR1 and CDR2 from the germline V gene are MNHEY and SVGAGI. V shed 4 bases and J shed 6 bases, with 12 bases lying between them. The CDR3 is 13 amino acids. The CDR3 protein is CASSWEERAEAFF. DNA for the CDR3: TGTGCCAGCAGTTGGGAGGAGCGCGCTGAAGCTTTCTTT.

The J gene is TRBJ1-3, the V gene TRBV25-1; D gene ambiguous. The V and J ends lost 0 bases and 0 bases respectively, with 9 bases between them. The germline V gene has CDR1 MGHDK and CDR2 SYGVNS. The CDR3 totals 16 residues. CDR3: CASSEYAPSSGNTIYF. CDR3 coding DNA: TGTGCCAGCAGTGAATATGCCCCGAGCTCTGGAAACACCATATATTTT.

The V gene is TRBV28, the J gene TRBJ2-2; D gene unclear. Trimming shortened V by 6 bases and J by 0 bases, and 5 bases separated the two germline ends. Germline assignment: CDR1 MDHEN and CDR2 SYDVKM. CDR3 length: 13 residues. CDR3: CASRLANTGELFF. CDR3 DNA sequence: TGTGCCAGCAGACTCGCGAACACCGGGGAGCTGTTTTTT.

The chain has TRBV30 and TRBJ1-1; D remains ambiguous. CDR3 length: 14 amino acids. V gave up 3 bases and J gave up 1 base, with 12 bases separating them. The germline gives CDR1 GTSNPN, CDR2 SVGIG (reference sequence). The CDR3, as DNA: TGTGCCTGGAGAAACCCGTCTAAGAACACTGAAGCTTTCTTT. Its translation: CAWRNPSKNTEAFF.

The chain links TRBV28 to TRBJ2-7, with TRBD1 as a possible D gene (6 bases). V dropped 7 bases and J dropped 0 bases, with 16 bases sitting between them. The CDR3 covers 15 residues. CDR1 and CDR2 from the germline V gene are MDHEN and SYDVKM. This CDR3 reads CASTLGAPSSYEQYF. As DNA, the CDR3 is TGTGCCAGCACATTGGGGGCCCCAAGCTCCTACGAGCAGTACTTC.

The J gene is TRBJ2-5, the V gene TRBV15, with 10 bases matching TRBD1. V was clipped by 7 bases and J by 4 bases; unmatched bases: 9. CDR1 is LNHNV and CDR2 is YYDKDF in the germline V gene (reference sequence). There are 15 residues in the CDR3. Here the CDR3 DNA reads TGTGCCACCACGATCGGGACAGGGGATTCAGAGACCCAGTACTTC. Its protein product is CATTIGTGDSETQYF.

V is TRBV5-4 and J is TRBJ2-5, with D maybe TRBD2 (5 bases). The germline V gene encodes CDR1 SGHNT and CDR2 YYREEE (reference sequence). V lost 7 bases to trimming and J lost 4 bases, with 17 bases between them. The length of the CDR3 is 14 residues. The CDR3 nucleotides are TGTGCCAGCGCCAACCCGCAGACTACAGAGACCCAGTACTTC. Translating it yields CASANPQTTETQYF.

CDR3 sequence reads: CASSFNAEDTQYF. The CDR3, as DNA: TGTGCCAGCAGTTTCAATGCGGAGGATACGCAGTATTTT. V usage is TRBV12-3 or TRBV12-4 and J usage is TRBJ2-3; D remains ambiguous. This CDR3 has 13 residues. The V gene lost 3 bases and the J gene lost 6 bases, with 10 bases spanning the gap.

This chain connects TRBV4-1 to TRBJ2-2; 7 bases are shared with TRBD2. The CDR3 covers 16 residues. Germline values: CDR1 MGHRA, CDR2 YSYEKL. The ends lost 0 bases at V and 7 bases at J; junction bases unmatched: 8. The CDR3 here is CASSQDLASGNGELFF. The CDR3 nucleotides are TGCGCCAGCAGCCAAGATCTTGCTAGCGGCAACGGGGAGCTGTTTTTT.

A word on this clone: At one of its ends the junction is not consistent with the germline gene, which may arise from a read error. V gene TRBV28 combines with J gene TRBJ2-5; TRBD1 aligns across 7 bases. Germline V gives CDR1 MDHEN, CDR2 SYDVKM. The CDR3 spans 13 residues. The CDR3: CAISDRVQETQYF. The CDR3 coding sequence is TGTGCCATCAGTGACAGGGTCCAAGAGACCCAGTACTTC.

This clone has a single count. This chain links TRBV5-4 with TRBJ2-3, with 11 bases fitting TRBD2. Trimming removed 0 bases from V and 5 bases from J; junction bases left unmatched: 2. The CDR3 length is 15 residues. Germline V gene lookup returns CDR1 SGHNT and CDR2 YYREEE (reference sequence). The CDR3: CASSLALAGVDTQYF. The CDR3 bases are TGTGCCAGCAGCTTGGCACTAGCGGGAGTAGATACGCAGTATTTT.

The rearrangement joins TRBV10-3 to TRBJ2-7, with 10 nucleotides matching TRBD2. Losses at the gene ends were 3 bases for V and 1 base for J; bases not matched to a gene: 6. The CDR3 has 16 amino acids. Germline V gene data show CDR1 as ENHRY and CDR2 as SYGVKD. Here the CDR3 DNA reads TGTGCCATCAGTGAACTAGCGGGAACTGGTTCCTACGAGCAGTACTTC. Translating gives CAISELAGTGSYEQYF.

This clone was recorded only once. The chain has TRBV5-1 and TRBJ1-2; D unclear. V dropped 4 bases and J dropped 0 bases, with 13 bases sitting between them. The CDR3 extends over 15 amino acids. The germline gives CDR1 SGHRS, CDR2 YFSETQ. The CDR3 loop is CASSLSDRANYGYTF. As DNA, the CDR3 is TGCGCCAGCAGCCTAAGCGACCGAGCTAACTATGGCTACACCTTC.

The chain links TRBV14 to TRBJ2-1, with TRBD1 matching over 8 bases. In germline, CDR1 is SGHDN, CDR2 FVKESK. The trim removed 2 bases at V and 7 bases at J, leaving 1 base unmatched. The CDR3 is 13 residues long. CDR3 nucleotides: TGTGCCAGCAGCCAAAACAGGGGGAATGAGCAGTTCTTC. It translates to CASSQNRGNEQFF. The complete variable domain, with remaining parts taken from reference TRBV14 and TRBJ2-1, reads EAGVTQFPSHSVIEKGQTVTLRCDPISGHDNLYWYRRVMGKEIKFLLHFVKESKQDESGMPNNRFLAERTGGTYSTLKVQPAELEDSGVYFCASSQNRGNEQFFGPGTRLTVL.

The chain uses TRBV18 and TRBJ1-2; D unclear. With 0 bases removed from V and 7 bases from J, the gap between germline ends came to 12 bases. This CDR3 is built from 14 residues. Germline loops: CDR1 KGHSH, CDR2 LQKENI. The CDR3 protein is CASSPPTRGAGYTF. CDR3 sequence (DNA): TGTGCCAGCTCACCACCGACTAGAGGAGCTGGCTACACCTTC.

This rearrangement joins TRBV6-5 to TRBJ1-1; TRBD1 aligns across 9 bases. This CDR3 is built from 14 residues. Unmatched junction bases numbered 7, after V lost 4 bases and J lost 7 bases. CDR1 is MNHEY, CDR2 SVGAGI, per germline. For the CDR3, the DNA is TGTGCCAGCAGTTTACAGGGGGCGAGGGGTGAAGCTTTCTTT. Amino acids: CASSLQGARGEAFF.

The chain employs TRBV18 and TRBJ2-7, with 7 bases that match TRBD1. Germline CDR1 reads KGHSH; CDR2 reads LQKENI. Trimming took 3 bases from V and 5 from J; bases not matched to a gene: 7. The CDR3 spans 14 residues. The CDR3, as DNA: TGTGCCAGCTCACCCCCGACAGGGACCAACGAGCAGTACTTC. This gives the protein CASSPPTGTNEQYF.

The chain employs TRBV30 and TRBJ2-7; 10 bases match TRBD1. The germline CDR1 and CDR2 sequences are GTSNPN and SVGIG (reference sequence). CDR3 length: 15 residues. The junction had 4 bases not matched to a gene; V was cut back by 0 bases and J by 2 bases. The CDR3 is CAWSVGTGVAYEQYF. In nucleotides, the CDR3 is TGTGCCTGGAGTGTAGGGACAGGGGTTGCCTACGAGCAGTACTTC.

The chain is built from TRBV27 and TRBJ1-5, with 8 bases identical to TRBD1. This CDR3 contains 19 residues. The trim removed 0 bases at V and 0 bases at J, leaving 10 bases unmatched. CDR1 and CDR2 (germline): MNHEY, SMNVEV (reference sequence). The DNA for the CDR3 is TGTGCCAGCAGTTTATCGGGGCAGGGGGCCAGGAATAGCAATCAGCCCCAGCATTTT. This codes for CASSLSGQGARNSNQPQHF.

The chain combines TRBV7-2 with TRBJ2-3; 7 bases are shared with TRBD2. Germline CDR1 SGHTA, CDR2 FQGNSA. The J segment lost 2 bases and the V segment lost 2 bases, leaving 7 bases of the junction unmatched. This CDR3 is built from 16 residues. CDR3 nucleotides: TGTGCCAGCAGCTTACGGCTAAGCGGGACCACAGATACGCAGTATTTT. Protein: CASSLRLSGTTDTQYF. The entire variable domain, with the rest obtained from reference TRBV7-2 and TRBJ2-3, is as follows: GAGVSQSPSNKVTEKGKDVELRCDPISGHTALYWYRQSLGQGLEFLIYFQGNSAPDKSGLPSDRFSAERTGGSVSTLTIQRTQQEDSAVYLCASSLRLSGTTDTQYFGPGTRLTVL.

The chain has TRBV18 and TRBJ2-1; possibly TRBD1 for D (6 bases). The CDR3 sequence is 14 residues long. The ends were cut back, 3 bases at V and 4 bases at J, with 10 bases in the middle. CDR1 and CDR2 (germline): KGHSH, LQKENI. CDR3 sequence: CASSPDSFYNEQFF. In nucleotides, the CDR3 is TGTGCCAGCTCACCGGACAGCTTTTACAATGAGCAGTTCTTC.

The rearrangement uses TRBV19 and TRBJ1-5; D is possibly TRBD1 (5 bases). Germline V lookup: CDR1 LNHDA, CDR2 SQIVND (reference sequence). The germline V and J ends were trimmed by 4 bases and 4 bases, with 8 bases remaining between them. The CDR3 covers 13 residues. CDR3 loop: CASSKGQNQPQHF. As DNA, the CDR3 is TGTGCCAGTAGTAAGGGGCAGAATCAGCCCCAGCATTTT.

As regards this clone: The junction and the germline gene differ at one end; a read error may be behind it. V and J are TRBV7-7 and TRBJ2-5; 7 bases are shared with TRBD2. The germline V gene encodes CDR1 SSHAT and CDR2 FNYEAQ (reference sequence). The CDR3 has 13 amino acids. CDR3 in amino acids: CASSETSRETQYF. The CDR3 DNA sequence: TGTGCTAGCAGCGAGACTAGCAGAGAGACCCAGTACTTC.